This T cell receptor beta chain was observed in a study of blood T cell repertoires in COVID-19. Study-wide background: The samples span acute and convalescent COVID-19 from the United States, Italy and Spain.

As handled by the study authors: For nucleated cells, counts were estimated from reference gene primer amplification. The table came from immunoSEQ multiplex PCR; TCRdb's copy has only in-frame clones and leaves some out. V and J calls plus clone size are reproduced from that table; the DNA served to infer D and trimming. The repertoire holds a few hundred thousand clones, 80% to 90% seen once, with under 2.5% in the top ten. Trimming pared 1 base from V and 0 bases from J, leaving 10 bases between. This CDR3 has 16 residues. In germline, CDR1 is SGHVS, CDR2 FQNEAQ. The study recruited people aged roughly 18 to 100 years across roughly 25 US areas. Recovered participants had two consecutive negative NP/OP PCR tests, healthcare professional clearance, or symptom resolution.

Sequencing used PBMCs or T cells enriched from blood (not recorded which). This TCR came from a woman in her forties or fifties who had recovered from COVID-19. The gene calls are TRBV7-8 and TRBJ1-5; D may be TRBD1 (6 bases). The CDR3 loop reads CASSLVGANSNQPQHF. The DNA for the CDR3 is TGTGCCAGCAGCTTAGTGGGGGCAAATAGCAATCAGCCCCAGCATTTT.